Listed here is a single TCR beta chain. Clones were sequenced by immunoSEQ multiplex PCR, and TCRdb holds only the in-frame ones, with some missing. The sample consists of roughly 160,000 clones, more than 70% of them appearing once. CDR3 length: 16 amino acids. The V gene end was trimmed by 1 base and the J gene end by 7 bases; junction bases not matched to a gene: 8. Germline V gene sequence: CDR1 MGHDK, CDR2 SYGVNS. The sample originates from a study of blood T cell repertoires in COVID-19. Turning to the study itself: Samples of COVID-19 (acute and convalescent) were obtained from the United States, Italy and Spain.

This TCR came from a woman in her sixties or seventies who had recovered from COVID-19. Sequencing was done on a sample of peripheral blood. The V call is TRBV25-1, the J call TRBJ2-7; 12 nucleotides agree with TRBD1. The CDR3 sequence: CASSELGDRGLGEQYF. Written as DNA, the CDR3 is TGTGCCAGCAGTGAATTAGGGGACAGGGGGCTTGGGGAGCAGTACTTC.